This T cell receptor (beta chain) appears in the sequencing data of a study of cytomegalovirus exposure and HLA in healthy donors. The CDR3 length is 14 residues. Trimming at V came to 5 bases and at J to 4 bases, leaving 5 bases not matched to a gene. Germline V lookup: CDR1 SGHAT, CDR2 FQNNGV. TCRdb's table, derived via immunoSEQ multiplex PCR, lists solely in-frame clones and lacks some. The data contain tens of thousands of clones, roughly 94% of them singletons. The specimen sequenced was PBMCs. This TCR came from a woman in her late teens or twenties in good health and CMV-seropositive. The J gene is TRBJ2-5, the V gene TRBV11-2, with 9 bases matching TRBD2. CDR3 coding DNA: TGTGCCAGCAGCCGGACTAGCGTCAGAGAGACCCAGTACTTC. Translation: CASSRTSVRETQYF.